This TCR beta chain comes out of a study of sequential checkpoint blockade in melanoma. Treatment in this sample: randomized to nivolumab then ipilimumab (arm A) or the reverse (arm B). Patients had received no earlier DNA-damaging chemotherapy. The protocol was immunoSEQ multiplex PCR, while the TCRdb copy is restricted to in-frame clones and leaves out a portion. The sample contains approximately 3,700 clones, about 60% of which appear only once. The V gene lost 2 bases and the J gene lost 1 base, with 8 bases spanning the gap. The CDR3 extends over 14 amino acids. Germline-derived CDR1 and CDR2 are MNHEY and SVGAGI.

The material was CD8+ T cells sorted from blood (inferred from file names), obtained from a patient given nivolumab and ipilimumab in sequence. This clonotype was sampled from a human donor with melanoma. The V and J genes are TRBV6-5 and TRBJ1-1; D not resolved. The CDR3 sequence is CASSYQEQNTEAFF. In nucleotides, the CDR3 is TGTGCCAGCAGTTACCAGGAACAGAACACTGAAGCTTTCTTT.